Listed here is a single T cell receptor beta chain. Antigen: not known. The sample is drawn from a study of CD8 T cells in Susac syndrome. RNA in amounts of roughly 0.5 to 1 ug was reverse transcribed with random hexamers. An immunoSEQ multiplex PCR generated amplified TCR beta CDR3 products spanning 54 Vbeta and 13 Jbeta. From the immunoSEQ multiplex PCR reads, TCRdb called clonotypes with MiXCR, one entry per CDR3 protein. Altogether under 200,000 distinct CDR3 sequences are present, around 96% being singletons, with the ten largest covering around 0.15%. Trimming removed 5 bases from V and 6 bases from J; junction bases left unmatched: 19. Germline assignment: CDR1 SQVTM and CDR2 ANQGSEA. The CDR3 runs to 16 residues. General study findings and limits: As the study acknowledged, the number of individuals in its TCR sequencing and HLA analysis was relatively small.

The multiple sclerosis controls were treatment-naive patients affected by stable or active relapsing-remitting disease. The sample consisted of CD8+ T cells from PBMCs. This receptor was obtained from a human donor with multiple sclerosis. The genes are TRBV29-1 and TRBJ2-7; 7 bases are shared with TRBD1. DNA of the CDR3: TGCAGCGTTCAAATACACGGCACAGGGGTAGGGGCCGAGCAGTACTTC. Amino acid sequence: CSVQIHGTGVGAEQYF.